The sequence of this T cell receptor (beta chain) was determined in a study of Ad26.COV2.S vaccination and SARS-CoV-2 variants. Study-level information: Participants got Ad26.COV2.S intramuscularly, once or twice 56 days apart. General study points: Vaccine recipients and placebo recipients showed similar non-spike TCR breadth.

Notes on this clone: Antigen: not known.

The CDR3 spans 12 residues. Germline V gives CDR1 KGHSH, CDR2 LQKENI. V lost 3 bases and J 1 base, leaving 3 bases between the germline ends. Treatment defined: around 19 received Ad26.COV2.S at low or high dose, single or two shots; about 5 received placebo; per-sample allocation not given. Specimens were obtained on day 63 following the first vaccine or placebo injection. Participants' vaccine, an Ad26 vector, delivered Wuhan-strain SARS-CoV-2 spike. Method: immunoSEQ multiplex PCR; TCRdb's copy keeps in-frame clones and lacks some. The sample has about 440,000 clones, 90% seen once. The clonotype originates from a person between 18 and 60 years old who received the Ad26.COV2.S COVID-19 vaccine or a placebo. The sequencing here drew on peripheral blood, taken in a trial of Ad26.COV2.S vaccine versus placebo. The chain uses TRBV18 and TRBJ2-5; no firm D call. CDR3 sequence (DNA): TGTGCCAGCTCACCGATCCAAGAGACCCAGTACTTC. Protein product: CASSPIQETQYF.